These 9 T cell receptor beta chains originate from one sample sequenced in a study of T cell responses to AZD1222 COVID-19 vaccine. TCRdb's copy holds only in-frame clones and misses some; the assay was immunoSEQ multiplex PCR. The table shows 30,000 to 35,000 clones, with under 90% occurring only once. Source: peripheral blood, taken 28 days after the second AZD1222 dose. All receptors come from an adult who received the AZD1222 COVID-19 vaccine.

The chain recombines TRBV28 with TRBJ1-1; possible D gene TRBD1, 5 bases. The CDR3 contains 15 residues. Trimming took 7 bases from V and 1 from J, leaving 16 bases between them. CDR1 MDHEN and CDR2 SYDVKM come from the germline V gene. CDR3 DNA: TGTGCCAGCACTCCGGGGGGGTCTAGGAACACTGAAGCTTTCTTT. Amino acids: CASTPGGSRNTEAFF.

The chain employs TRBV13 and TRBJ2-1; tentatively, D is TRBD1 (6 bases). Germline assignment: CDR1 PRHDT and CDR2 FYEKMQ (reference sequence). V was clipped by 6 bases and J by 0 bases, with 12 bases between them. The CDR3 consists of 15 residues. The CDR3 sequence is CASRGMTGSYNEQFF. The CDR3, as DNA: TGTGCCAGCAGGGGGATGACAGGCTCCTACAATGAGCAGTTCTTC.

The DNA for the CDR3 is TGTGCCAGCAGCTTTGGAGGGGCGGGGACCTACGAGCAGTACTTC. Protein product: CASSFGGAGTYEQYF. The gene calls are TRBV7-9 and TRBJ2-7, with D maybe TRBD2 (6 bases). In germline, CDR1 is SEHNR, CDR2 FQNEAQ (reference sequence). The CDR3 covers 15 residues. The ends were cut back, 3 bases at V and 2 bases at J, with 14 bases in the middle.

The rearrangement uses TRBV30 and TRBJ1-3, with D perhaps TRBD1 (6 bases). V shed 5 bases and J shed 1 base, with 24 bases lying between them. Germline CDR1 is GTSNPN and CDR2 is SVGIG (reference sequence). The CDR3 loop spans 18 amino acids. The CDR3 DNA follows: TGTGCCTGGGCTCATGGCCCTGAACGGGGGCCTTCTGGAAACACCATATATTTT. Translated: CAWAHGPERGPSGNTIYF.

V gene TRBV19 combines with J gene TRBJ2-1; TRBD2 matches at 9 bases. The CDR3 loop spans 15 amino acids. V lost 6 bases and J lost 4; bases outside the gene matches: 7. Per the germline V gene, CDR1 is LNHDA and CDR2 is SQIVND (reference sequence). The CDR3 is CASSRASGTYNEQFF. The CDR3 nucleotides are TGTGCCAGTAGCCGAGCTAGCGGGACTTACAATGAGCAGTTCTTC.

V and J are TRBV20-1 and TRBJ2-7; a weak D match, TRBD2 (6 bases). The germline V gene has CDR1 DFQATT and CDR2 SNEGSKA (reference sequence). Trimming took 7 bases from V and 5 from J, leaving 9 bases between them. This CDR3 comprises 10 residues. The CDR3 bases are TGCAGTGTACAGCGGGACGAGCAGTACTTC. Translating gives CSVQRDEQYF.

CDR3 protein: CASSRQGSFGEKLFF. DNA for the CDR3: TGTGCCAGCAGTAGACAGGGATCTTTCGGTGAAAAACTGTTTTTT. The J gene is TRBJ1-4, the V gene TRBV7-9; 7 bases map to TRBD1. V trimming: 6 bases; J trimming: 7 bases; junction bases outside the gene matches: 11. The CDR3 consists of 15 residues. The germline gives CDR1 SEHNR, CDR2 FQNEAQ (reference sequence).

The CDR3 sequence: CASSAYRGTGGANVLTF. The CDR3 coding sequence is TGCGCCAGCAGCGCCTACAGGGGGACGGGTGGGGCCAACGTCCTGACTTTC. The chain joins TRBV5-1 to TRBJ2-6; TRBD1 aligns across 8 bases. This CDR3 region has 17 residues. Losses at the gene ends were 4 bases for V and 3 bases for J; bases not matched to a gene: 9. Germline V gene data show CDR1 as SGHRS and CDR2 as YFSETQ. Supplemented by reference TRBV5-1 and TRBJ2-6, the full variable domain reads KAGVTQTPRYLIKTRGQQVTLSCSPISGHRSVSWYQQTPGQGLQFLFEYFSETQRNKGNFPGRFSGRQFSNSRSEMNVSTLELGDSALYLCASSAYRGTGGANVLTFGAGSRLTVL.

This clone was counted a single time. The chain recombines TRBV5-5 with TRBJ1-4; D perhaps matches TRBD1 (6 bases). Germline V gives CDR1 SGHKS, CDR2 YYEKEE (reference sequence). The germline V and J ends were trimmed by 4 bases and 1 base, with 14 bases remaining between them. The CDR3 length is 16 residues. The CDR3 reads CASSTGTAVTNEKLFF. CDR3 sequence (DNA): TGTGCCAGCAGCACAGGGACCGCCGTAACTAATGAAAAACTGTTTTTT.